The 25 T cell receptor beta chains below come from one sample, sequenced in a study of T cells in Graves' hyperthyroidism and ophthalmopathy. Amplification targeted TCR beta CDR3 regions from RNA transcripts. First-round RT-PCR of the TCR CDR3 relied on the HTBI primer set. TCRdb fed the multiplex PCR reads into MiXCR, producing one record per CDR3 protein. Of around 290,000 distinct CDR3 sequences in the sample, roughly 14% were seen once. The sample consisted of blood. The receptors stem from a woman in her twenties or thirties with Graves' hyperthyroidism that later progressed to Graves' ophthalmopathy.

This clonotype appeared many times. The genes are TRBV11-1 and TRBJ2-5; D gene unclear. The CDR3 is 14 residues long. Trimming cost V 1 base and J 2 bases, with 8 bases left between them. Per germline, CDR1 SGHAT and CDR2 FQDESV (reference sequence). CDR3 residues: CASSLEVIQETQYF. CDR3 nucleotides: TGTGCCAGCAGCTTAGAAGTGATACAAGAGACCCAGTACTTC. The entire variable domain, with the rest obtained from reference TRBV11-1 and TRBJ2-5, is as follows: EAEVAQSPRYKITEKSQAVAFWCDPISGHATLYWYRQILGQGPELLVQFQDESVVDDSQLPKDRFSAERLKGVDSTLKIQPAELGDSAMYLCASSLEVIQETQYFGPGTRLLVL.

The genes are TRBV27 and TRBJ2-1, with D perhaps given as TRBD1 or TRBD2 (5 bases each). Germline values: CDR1 MNHEY, CDR2 SMNVEV (reference sequence). This CDR3 is built from 16 residues. V was shortened by 4 bases and J by 10 bases, with 23 bases between the two germline ends. The CDR3 protein is CASSSLTGPIDGEQFF. The DNA of the CDR3 is TGTGCCAGCAGTTCTCTCACGGGACCAATTGATGGAGAGCAGTTCTTC.

A few counts support this clonotype. A much larger clone is a single base away; this may be a read error. The chain employs TRBV7-2 and TRBJ2-4; perhaps TRBD2 as D (7 bases). Looked up from germline, CDR1 is SGHTA and CDR2 is FQGNSA. CDR3 length: 14 residues. V was trimmed by 2 bases and J by 9 bases, leaving 14 bases between them. This CDR3 reads CASSLRGGRSIQYF. CDR3 nucleotide sequence: TGTGCCAGCAGCTTAAGGGGGGGGAGGAGCATTCAGTACTTC.

This clonotype was recorded many times. V gene TRBV28 combines with J gene TRBJ2-1; 7 nucleotides match TRBD1. J was trimmed by 7 bases and V by 6 bases; bases with no gene match: 9. Germline-derived CDR1 and CDR2 are MDHEN and SYDVKM. This CDR3 comprises 14 residues. Written as DNA, the CDR3 is TGTGCCAGCAGCTCCCGACAGGGCGCTAATGAGCAGTTCTTC. This encodes CASSSRQGANEQFF.

About this clonotype: A clone one base away is much larger, so this may be a read error. V usage is TRBV28 and J usage is TRBJ2-7; 9 bases agree with TRBD1. The germline V gene encodes CDR1 MDHEN and CDR2 SYDVKM. The CDR3 length is 15 residues. CDR3 in amino acids: CASGLSGTGKGEQYF. Here the CDR3 DNA reads TGTGCCAGCGGTTTATCGGGGACAGGGAAAGGCGAGCAGTACTTC.

This clonotype was seen ten or more times. The chain couples TRBV13 to TRBJ2-5; possible D gene TRBD1, 6 bases. This CDR3 comprises 15 residues. V was trimmed by 0 bases and J by 6 bases, leaving 14 bases between them. Germline V CDR1 and CDR2: PRHDT, FYEKMQ (reference sequence). This CDR3 is CASSLGMGHLKTQYF. The CDR3 nucleotides read TGTGCCAGCAGCTTAGGGATGGGACACTTAAAGACCCAGTACTTC.

This sequence joins TRBV7-2 and TRBJ2-3; D is possibly TRBD2 (6 bases). From germline, CDR1 is SGHTA and CDR2 FQGNSA. The CDR3 consists of 16 residues. Trimming pared 1 base from V and 6 bases from J, leaving 17 bases between. CDR3 residues: CASSLVGTGGKDTQYF. As DNA, the CDR3 is TGTGCCAGCAGCTTAGTAGGGACTGGCGGGAAGGATACGCAGTATTTT.

This clonotype was picked up many times. This chain joins TRBV28 and TRBJ1-5, with D possibly matching TRBD1 (6 bases). V was cut by 8 bases and J by 6 bases, with 11 bases left in between. The germline V gene encodes CDR1 MDHEN and CDR2 SYDVKM. This CDR3 comprises 12 residues. The CDR3 region has the DNA TGTGCCAGCCTGACAGGCGGTCAGCCCCAGCATTTT. It encodes CASLTGGQPQHF.

This clonotype was observed a handful of times. This sequence joins TRBV9 and TRBJ1-3, with 7 bases that match TRBD1. Germline CDR1 is SGDLS and CDR2 is YYNGEE. The CDR3 length is 17 residues. Trimming removed 0 bases from V and 0 bases from J; junction bases left unmatched: 6. The chain's CDR3 is CASSVVDRTGSGNTIYF. CDR3 DNA: TGTGCCAGCAGCGTAGTGGACAGGACTGGCTCTGGAAACACCATATATTTT.

The chain combines TRBV5-1 with TRBJ1-1; perhaps TRBD1 as D (5 bases). V lost 0 bases, J lost 8 bases, and 14 bases lay in between. Germline CDR1 SGHRS, CDR2 YFSETQ. The CDR3 totals 14 residues. CDR3 sequence: CASSLVFGREEAFF. The CDR3 DNA reads as TGCGCCAGCAGCTTGGTGTTCGGCAGGGAGGAAGCTTTCTTT.

This clonotype was recorded at least ten times. The chain has TRBV11-2 and TRBJ2-6; the D is unclear. The CDR3 runs 16 residues. Per the germline V gene, CDR1 is SGHAT and CDR2 is FQNNGV. The V end lost 2 bases, the J end lost 0 bases, and 8 bases lay between the germline ends. The CDR3 DNA reads TGTGCCAGCAGCTTACGACTTGACTCTGGGGCCAACGTCCTGACTTTC. It specifies CASSLRLDSGANVLTF.

This clonotype was found many times. The rearrangement links TRBV5-1 to TRBJ2-7, with D possibly being TRBD1 or TRBD2 (5 bases each). CDR3 length: 14 amino acids. Looked up from germline, CDR1 is SGHRS and CDR2 is YFSETQ. Trimming removed 3 bases from V and 0 bases from J, with 10 bases in between. The CDR3 DNA follows: TGCGCCAGCAGCTCATTCGGGGCCTCCTACGAGCAGTACTTC. Protein product: CASSSFGASYEQYF.

The J gene is TRBJ2-2, the V gene TRBV6-4, with 8 positions matching TRBD2. Germline V gene lookup returns CDR1 MRHNA and CDR2 SNTAGT. The V and J ends lost 6 bases and 1 base, in that order; junction bases with no gene match: 4. This CDR3 comprises 15 residues. CDR3 bases: TGTGCCAGCAGCTACACTAGCGGGAACACCGGGGAGCTGTTTTTT. This encodes CASSYTSGNTGELFF.

This clonotype was counted at least ten times. This chain connects TRBV7-3 to TRBJ2-5; 7 bases are a match to TRBD1. The CDR3 runs 13 residues. V gave up 5 bases and J gave up 3 bases; unmatched junction bases: 3. Germline assignment: CDR1 SGHTA and CDR2 FQGTGA. CDR3 protein: CASSATGEETQYF. The CDR3, as DNA: TGTGCCAGCAGCGCAACAGGGGAAGAGACCCAGTACTTC.

This clonotype was found many times. The J gene is TRBJ2-1, the V gene TRBV12-3 or TRBV12-4, with D uncertain. This CDR3 has 13 amino acids. Trimming cost V 10 bases and J 0 bases, with 10 bases left between them. CDR3 sequence reads: CATSSGSYNEQFF. CDR3 bases: TGTGCCACAAGTTCTGGCTCCTACAATGAGCAGTTCTTC.

This clonotype was seen at least ten times. The chain joins TRBV7-2 to TRBJ2-3, with D hard to call. This CDR3 is built from 15 residues. Looked up from germline, CDR1 is SGHTA and CDR2 is FQGNSA. Trimming shortened V by 3 bases and J by 1 base, and 11 bases separated the two germline ends. As DNA, the CDR3 is TGTGCCAGCAGCTTCTCGACCCTAGGCACAGATACGCAGTATTTT. Translating gives CASSFSTLGTDTQYF.

This chain links TRBV6-1 with TRBJ2-2; TRBD1 is a possible D gene (6 bases). The CDR3 is 15 amino acids. V lost 6 bases and J 4 bases, leaving 15 bases between the germline ends. Per the germline V gene, CDR1 is MNHNS and CDR2 is SASEGT. CDR3 coding DNA: TGTGCCAGCAGATCCGGGACACGGAGCACCGGGGAGCTGTTTTTT. Residues: CASRSGTRSTGELFF.

This clonotype was counted a few times. The chain carries TRBV9 and TRBJ2-1, with 10 bases aligning to TRBD2. CDR1 and CDR2 (germline): SGDLS, YYNGEE. The CDR3 covers 17 residues. V shed 4 bases, J shed 6 bases, and the junction held 13 bases outside the gene matches. The CDR3 DNA reads TGTGCCAGCAGCCCATGGACTAGCGGAGGGGGGCTCAATGAGCAGTTCTTC. It specifies CASSPWTSGGGLNEQFF.

V gene TRBV5-6 combines with J gene TRBJ1-5; D may be TRBD1 (5 bases). The CDR3 loop spans 14 amino acids. The germline V and J ends were trimmed by 2 bases and 7 bases, with 13 bases remaining between them. Germline V gene lookup returns CDR1 SGHDT and CDR2 YYEEEE. CDR3 sequence reads: CASSFRDGRQPQHF. CDR3 nucleotide sequence: TGTGCCAGCAGCTTCAGGGACGGTCGGCAGCCCCAGCATTTT.

At least ten counts were recorded for this clonotype. The rearrangement links TRBV11-1 to TRBJ2-6; D unresolved. Germline loops: CDR1 SGHAT, CDR2 FQDESV (reference sequence). Trimming took off 5 bases at V and 9 bases at J, with 17 bases between the two ends. This CDR3 contains 15 residues. The DNA of the CDR3 is TGTGCCAGCAGCCACCGGAACGGACCGGGCAACGTCCTGACTTTC. Amino acids: CASSHRNGPGNVLTF. The entire variable domain, with the rest obtained from reference TRBV11-1 and TRBJ2-6, is as follows: EAEVAQSPRYKITEKSQAVAFWCDPISGHATLYWYRQILGQGPELLVQFQDESVVDDSQLPKDRFSAERLKGVDSTLKIQPAELGDSAMYLCASSHRNGPGNVLTFGAGSRLTVL.

This clonotype was observed many times. V usage is TRBV6-1 and J usage is TRBJ1-2; the D is unclear. V lost 5 bases, J lost 2 bases, and 15 bases lay in between. Per germline, CDR1 MNHNS and CDR2 SASEGT. The CDR3 loop spans 15 amino acids. The DNA of the CDR3 is TGTGCCAGCAGTTCCCCCCGACGCGGGAACTATGGCTACACCTTC. Translating gives CASSSPRRGNYGYTF.

This clonotype was found once. A much larger clone lies a single base off, so this may be a read error. The chain employs TRBV30 and TRBJ1-1; weak D call: TRBD1 (5 bases). The CDR3 has 13 amino acids. Germline V gene sequence: CDR1 GTSNPN, CDR2 SVGIG (reference sequence). The V end lost 2 bases, the J end lost 0 bases, and 7 bases lay between the germline ends. The CDR3 region has the DNA TGTGCCTGGAGTAGCAGGGTGAACACTGAAGCTTTCTTT. It encodes CAWSSRVNTEAFF.

This clonotype has ten or more counts. Germline and junction disagree at one end, which may indicate a read error. The V call is TRBV5-1, the J call TRBJ1-1; D is ambiguous. Germline V CDR1 and CDR2: SGHRS, YFSETQ. This CDR3 comprises 14 residues. The DNA for the CDR3 is TGCGCCAGCAACTTGGACGGATCGAACACTGAAGCTTTCTTT. Translating it yields CASNLDGSNTEAFF. The complete variable domain, with remaining parts taken from reference TRBV5-1 and TRBJ1-1, reads KAGVTQTPRYLIKTRGQQVTLSCSPISGHRSVSWYQQTPGQGLQFLFEYFSETQRNKGNFPGRFSGRQFSNSRSEMNVSTLELGDSALYLCASNLDGSNTEAFFGQGTRLTVV.

This clonotype came up many times. J is TRBJ2-1 and V is TRBV28; TRBD2 aligns across 7 bases. Germline CDR1 MDHEN, CDR2 SYDVKM. CDR3 size: 14 residues. J was trimmed by 2 bases and V by 8 bases; bases with no gene match: 6. The CDR3 protein is CASPERGTYNEQFF. The CDR3 DNA is TGTGCCAGCCCTGAGCGGGGCACCTACAATGAGCAGTTCTTC. Complete variable domain (other parts from reference TRBV28 and TRBJ2-1): DVKVTQSSRYLVKRTGEKVFLECVQDMDHENMFWYRQDPGLGLRLIYFSYDVKMKEKGDIPEGYSVSREKKERFSLILESASTNQTSMYLCASPERGTYNEQFFGPGTRLTVL.

This clonotype was seen at least ten times. CDR3 in amino acids: CASSLGVWEQYF. The CDR3 nucleotides read TGTGCCAGCAGCTTAGGTGTGTGGGAGCAGTACTTC. This chain joins TRBV13 and TRBJ2-7; D uncertain. The CDR3 totals 12 residues. The germline V and J ends were trimmed by 0 bases and 7 bases, with 7 bases remaining between them. Germline V gives CDR1 PRHDT, CDR2 FYEKMQ (reference sequence).